The 27 T cell receptor beta chains reported below all come from one sample, sequenced in a study of vaccination and CD4 T cells after COVID-19 (dated by TCRdb to the early 2020s). The treatment or condition label, as the study defines it: 10-day PBMC culture with coronavirus spike peptide pools or control peptides (ViraFEST assay). Antigens for these TCRs are unknown. The library was prepared using PCR. Sequencing instrument: Illumina iSeq 100. TCR sequencing of DNA from cultured CD4+ T cells used the Oncomine TCR Beta short-read assay at the Johns Hopkins FTIC core. TCRdb reprocessing: public reads trimmed at Q25 with fastp, clones called with MiXCR, in-frame beta chains kept. Each CDR3 protein appears once, grouped with its most common genes and DNA. For this sample there are some 16,000 distinct CDR3 sequences; roughly 51% appear just once. About 12% of the sample is taken by the ten largest. Input material: CD4+ T cells from blood, cultured in vitro. These TCRs come from a human donor who had recovered from COVID-19.

The chain is built from TRBV20-1 and TRBJ1-2; D remains unclear. The CDR3 sequence is 11 residues long. V shed 6 bases and J shed 3 bases, with 8 bases lying between them. Germline CDR1 reads DFQATT; CDR2 reads SNEGSKA (reference sequence). Written as DNA, the CDR3 is TGCAGTGCATTCAGCGACTATGGCTACACCTTC. Its protein is CSAFSDYGYTF.

This chain joins TRBV7-2 and TRBJ1-1, with D unclear. The V gene lost 0 bases and the J gene lost 5 bases, with 13 bases spanning the gap. The CDR3 extends over 15 amino acids. Germline V CDR1 and CDR2: SGHTA, FQGNSA. Written as DNA, the CDR3 is TGTGCCAGCAGCTTAGCTCGGAGTTTGGAAACTGAAGCTTTCTTT. It specifies CASSLARSLETEAFF.

This chain connects TRBV24-1 to TRBJ2-7; no definite D call. The CDR3 loop spans 13 amino acids. Germline V gives CDR1 KGHDR, CDR2 SFDVKD. The germline V and J ends were trimmed by 5 bases and 3 bases, with 10 bases remaining between them. CDR3 nucleotide sequence: TGTGCCACCAGTGGGTGGCAGAACTACGAGCAGTACTTC. Translation: CATSGWQNYEQYF.

This chain connects TRBV5-1 to TRBJ1-2, with D tentatively TRBD1 (5 bases). The V and J ends lost 6 bases and 4 bases respectively, with 22 bases between them. Germline CDR1 and CDR2: SGHRS and YFSETQ. This CDR3 spans 16 amino acids. The CDR3 region is CASTYGGGQLRYGYTF. DNA for the CDR3: TGCGCCAGCACCTACGGCGGGGGTCAACTCCGCTATGGCTACACCTTC.

The table lists this clonotype with a few counts. This chain uses TRBV7-2 with TRBJ2-1, with 9 bases that match TRBD2. V gave up 4 bases and J gave up 9 bases; unmatched junction bases: 10. This CDR3 is 15 amino acids long. The germline V gene encodes CDR1 SGHTA and CDR2 FQGNSA. The CDR3 DNA sequence: TGTGCCAGCAGCTGGGTTAGCGGGGGTGGGAGTGAGCAGTTCTTC. The encoded protein is CASSWVSGGGSEQFF. The full variable domain, with the rest looked up from reference TRBV7-2 and TRBJ2-1, is GAGVSQSPSNKVTEKGKDVELRCDPISGHTALYWYRQSLGQGLEFLIYFQGNSAPDKSGLPSDRFSAERTGGSVSTLTIQRTQQEDSAVYLCASSWVSGGGSEQFFGPGTRLTVL.

This clonotype turned up a few times. This chain uses TRBV6-1 with TRBJ2-5; tentatively, D is TRBD2 (6 bases). The CDR3 extends over 14 amino acids. The germline V and J ends were trimmed by 6 bases and 5 bases, with 16 bases remaining between them. Germline V lookup: CDR1 MNHNS, CDR2 SASEGT. CDR3: CASRSSGVEETQYF. The CDR3 DNA follows: TGTGCCAGCAGGAGTAGCGGAGTGGAGGAGACCCAGTACTTC.

This chain uses TRBV29-1 with TRBJ1-1; possibly TRBD1 for D (5 bases). The CDR3 sequence is 14 residues long. Germline lookup yields CDR1 SQVTM and CDR2 ANQGSEA. The V gene lost 6 bases and the J gene lost 3 bases, with 17 bases spanning the gap. The CDR3 loop reads CSVKGLRADTEAFF. In DNA, the CDR3 is TGCAGCGTCAAGGGGTTAAGGGCGGACACTGAAGCTTTCTTT.

V and J are TRBV7-2 and TRBJ1-5; a possible D gene is TRBD1 (6 bases). Trimming stripped 5 bases from V and 7 bases from J, with 12 bases between. The CDR3 extends over 13 amino acids. CDR1 and CDR2 (germline): SGHTA, FQGNSA. This CDR3 is CASSTGIRQPQHF. CDR3 sequence (DNA): TGTGCCAGCAGCACAGGGATTAGACAGCCCCAGCATTTT.

Turning to this clonotype: Likely a read error: the CDR3 ends without its conserved phenylalanine or tryptophan. V usage is TRBV11-3 and J usage is TRBJ1-2; no firm D call. The V end lost 5 bases, the J end lost 0 bases, and 7 bases lay between the germline ends. The CDR3 covers 13 residues. Germline values: CDR1 SGHNT, CDR2 YENEEA. The CDR3 spells CASSPNSNYGYTL. The DNA for the CDR3 is TGTGCCAGCAGCCCGAATTCTAACTATGGCTACACCCTC.

The chain couples TRBV25-1 to TRBJ1-2; D is perhaps TRBD1 (6 bases). Looked up from germline, CDR1 is MGHDK and CDR2 is SYGVNS. The CDR3 sequence is 14 residues long. Trimming removed 4 bases from V and 8 bases from J, with 17 bases in between. The CDR3 nucleotides read TGTGCCAGCAGTGGGCAGGGGCCACTAGAAGGCTACACCTTC. This sequence encodes CASSGQGPLEGYTF.

The V and J genes are TRBV3-1 and TRBJ1-2; D unclear. CDR3 length equals 16 residues. CDR1 is LGHDT, CDR2 YNNKEL, per germline (reference sequence). Trimming pared 0 bases from V and 4 bases from J, leaving 15 bases between. CDR3: CASSQDTAPSGYGYTF. CDR3 DNA sequence: TGTGCCAGCAGCCAAGATACAGCCCCAAGTGGCTATGGCTACACCTTC.

The rearrangement joins TRBV19 to TRBJ1-5; D not certain. Trimming took off 5 bases at V and 3 bases at J, with 8 bases between the two ends. Germline values: CDR1 LNHDA, CDR2 SQIVND (reference sequence). CDR3 length: 13 residues. For the CDR3, the DNA is TGTGCCAGTAGTTTAACGTCCAATCAGCCCCAGCATTTT. Amino acid sequence: CASSLTSNQPQHF.

This clonotype occurred a few times. This chain joins TRBV20-1 and TRBJ2-3, with D maybe TRBD2 (7 bases). This CDR3 spans 16 amino acids. V was shortened by 6 bases and J by 3 bases, with 22 bases between the two germline ends. Germline-derived CDR1 and CDR2 are DFQATT and SNEGSKA (reference sequence). Written as DNA, the CDR3 is TGCAGTGCCCCTGATAGGGGGGGGGCTATTACAGATACGCAGTATTTT. It is translated as CSAPDRGGAITDTQYF.

The chain has TRBV6-5 and TRBJ2-3; D gene unclear. The V gene lost 2 bases and the J gene lost 3 bases, with 6 bases spanning the gap. This CDR3 region has 13 residues. Germline V gene sequence: CDR1 MNHEY, CDR2 SVGAGI. The CDR3: CASSYDPTDTQYF. CDR3 DNA sequence: TGTGCCAGCAGTTACGATCCTACAGATACGCAGTATTTT.

The genes are TRBV20-1 and TRBJ2-1; perhaps TRBD2 as D (6 bases). V was shortened by 0 bases and J by 4 bases, with 10 bases between the two germline ends. Germline values: CDR1 DFQATT, CDR2 SNEGSKA (reference sequence). The CDR3 spans 14 residues. The CDR3 coding sequence is TGCAGTGCTAGAGACCTCCGGGGGTACAATGAGCAGTTCTTC. This codes for CSARDLRGYNEQFF.

V usage is TRBV19 and J usage is TRBJ2-2; 11 bases are a match to TRBD2. CDR3 length equals 17 residues. The germline V gene encodes CDR1 LNHDA and CDR2 SQIVND (reference sequence). Unmatched junction bases numbered 4, after V lost 1 base and J lost 3 bases. CDR3 region: CASSIASGGTYTGELFF. The CDR3, as DNA: TGTGCCAGTAGTATAGCTAGCGGGGGGACCTACACCGGGGAGCTGTTTTTT.

This chain joins TRBV18 and TRBJ1-1; D is possibly TRBD1 (6 bases). V was pared by 2 bases and J by 3 bases, with 10 bases between. CDR3 length: 14 amino acids. Per germline, CDR1 KGHSH and CDR2 LQKENI. The CDR3 DNA sequence: TGTGCCAGCTCACCAGCTAGGACAGACACTGAAGCTTTCTTT. It yields the protein CASSPARTDTEAFF.

The chain combines TRBV6-1 with TRBJ1-2; 9 bases are shared with TRBD1. Unmatched junction bases numbered 10, after V lost 7 bases and J lost 4 bases. This CDR3 region has 15 residues. Germline-derived CDR1 and CDR2 are MNHNS and SASEGT. The CDR3 loop reads CASIGTGTLPYGYTF. CDR3 sequence (DNA): TGTGCCAGCATTGGGACAGGGACCTTACCCTATGGCTACACCTTC.

The V and J genes are TRBV7-2 and TRBJ1-6; 9 bases align to TRBD1. With 5 bases clipped from V and 5 bases from J, the junction kept 7 bases outside the gene matches. Germline V gene sequence: CDR1 SGHTA, CDR2 FQGNSA. This CDR3 contains 16 residues. The CDR3 nucleotides read TGTGCCAGCAGCGCCAACAGGGGGCGGAATAATTCACCCCTCCACTTT. This codes for CASSANRGRNNSPLHF. Drawing the rest from reference TRBV7-2 and TRBJ1-6, the complete variable domain is GAGVSQSPSNKVTEKGKDVELRCDPISGHTALYWYRQSLGQGLEFLIYFQGNSAPDKSGLPSDRFSAERTGGSVSTLTIQRTQQEDSAVYLCASSANRGRNNSPLHFGNGTRLTVT.

This chain uses TRBV7-9 with TRBJ2-1, with 14 bases fitting TRBD2. V was pared by 2 bases and J by 7 bases, with 10 bases of the junction left unmatched. This CDR3 spans 18 amino acids. Germline CDR1 reads SEHNR; CDR2 reads FQNEAQ (reference sequence). The CDR3 reads CASSLSVLGLAGGNEQFF. Here the CDR3 DNA reads TGTGCCAGCAGCTTAAGCGTCTTAGGACTAGCGGGGGGTAATGAGCAGTTCTTC.

This clonotype has only one observation. This chain joins TRBV5-4 and TRBJ1-1; D is perhaps TRBD1 (6 bases). Germline V CDR1 and CDR2: SGHNT, YYREEE (reference sequence). Trimming cost V 2 bases and J 1 base, with 9 bases left between them. CDR3 size: 14 residues. CDR3 sequence (DNA): TGTGCCAGCAGCTTCGGGGGGGCGAACACTGAAGCTTTCTTT. Translation: CASSFGGANTEAFF.

The chain is built from TRBV20-1 and TRBJ2-5; the match to TRBD2 covers 9 bases. Germline lookup yields CDR1 DFQATT and CDR2 SNEGSKA (reference sequence). Trimming took 5 bases from V and 2 from J; bases not matched to a gene: 9. CDR3 size: 15 residues. CDR3 protein: CSAPRSGGLQETQYF. CDR3 nucleotide sequence: TGCAGTGCTCCGCGAAGCGGGGGGCTGCAAGAGACCCAGTACTTC.

The V and J genes are TRBV6-2 or TRBV6-3 and TRBJ2-7, with D perhaps assigned TRBD1 or TRBD2 (5 bases each). The germline V gene encodes CDR1 MNHEY and CDR2 SVGEGT. This CDR3 has 13 amino acids. Trimming took off 7 bases at V and 3 bases at J, with 13 bases between the two ends. DNA of the CDR3: TGTGCCAGCACCCGGGACGGAAGCTACGAGCAGTACTTC. Amino acid sequence: CASTRDGSYEQYF.

The genes are TRBV7-2 and TRBJ2-7; 8 positions agree with TRBD1. The CDR3 extends over 14 amino acids. CDR1 SGHTA and CDR2 FQGNSA come from the germline V gene. V lost 5 bases, J lost 6 bases, and 9 bases stayed unmatched. The CDR3 region has the DNA TGTGCCAGCAGCCACGGACAGGGATTAGGCGAGCAGTACTTC. This codes for CASSHGQGLGEQYF. The entire variable domain, with the rest obtained from reference TRBV7-2 and TRBJ2-7, is as follows: GAGVSQSPSNKVTEKGKDVELRCDPISGHTALYWYRQSLGQGLEFLIYFQGNSAPDKSGLPSDRFSAERTGGSVSTLTIQRTQQEDSAVYLCASSHGQGLGEQYFGPGTRLTVT.

This clonotype was seen more than once but under ten times. The chain carries TRBV20-1 and TRBJ1-1, with a weak D call TRBD1 (5 bases). The CDR3 runs to 12 residues. The V end lost 5 bases, the J end lost 5 bases, and 12 bases lay between the germline ends. Germline values: CDR1 DFQATT, CDR2 SNEGSKA (reference sequence). CDR3 DNA sequence: TGCAGTGCTCCCTGGGGGTTGACTGAAGCTTTCTTT. Its protein is CSAPWGLTEAFF.

This clonotype was observed a handful of times. The J gene is TRBJ2-1, the V gene TRBV20-1; a possible D gene is TRBD1 (6 bases). This CDR3 spans 13 amino acids. Germline values: CDR1 DFQATT, CDR2 SNEGSKA (reference sequence). The V end was cut by 7 bases, the J end by 5 bases, with 15 bases between. The CDR3 DNA reads as TGCAGTGGGTTCAGGGGCGCACACAATGAGCAGTTCTTC. It yields the protein CSGFRGAHNEQFF.

This clonotype was found a few times. The V gene is TRBV20-1, the J gene TRBJ2-5, with D possibly matching TRBD1 (6 bases). The CDR3 has 12 amino acids. Germline V gives CDR1 DFQATT, CDR2 SNEGSKA (reference sequence). The V gene lost 6 bases and the J gene lost 2 bases, with 10 bases spanning the gap. This CDR3 reads CSAAGQQETQYF. The CDR3 DNA sequence: TGCAGTGCAGCCGGACAGCAAGAGACCCAGTACTTC.